The 20 T cell receptor beta chains below all came from one sample that was sequenced in a study of blood T cell repertoires in COVID-19. The method was immunoSEQ multiplex PCR; TCRdb's version includes in-frame clones alone and lacks a portion of them. In the table there are about 270,000 clones, 85% to 95% of which are singletons. Source material: PBMCs or T cells enriched from blood (not recorded which). These receptors were taken from a man between 35 and 55 years old who had been exposed to COVID-19.

The chain employs TRBV12-3 or TRBV12-4 and TRBJ1-1; 7 bases fit TRBD1. With 6 bases clipped from V and 11 bases from J, the junction kept 9 bases outside the gene matches. CDR3 length: 12 residues. The CDR3 DNA reads TGTGCCAGCAGAAAACTTGGGACAGAGGCTTTCTTT. This codes for CASRKLGTEAFF.

The V gene is TRBV28, the J gene TRBJ2-5, with TRBD1 identical over 9 bases. CDR1 MDHEN and CDR2 SYDVKM come from the germline V gene. The V and J ends lost 5 bases and 5 bases, in that order; junction bases with no gene match: 9. The CDR3 extends over 15 amino acids. The CDR3 DNA follows: TGTGCCAGCAGTCCTCAGGGACAGGGCGGGGAGACCCAGTACTTC. Protein sequence: CASSPQGQGGETQYF.

The J gene is TRBJ1-2, the V gene TRBV7-3, with unresolved D. The germline V and J ends were trimmed by 3 bases and 4 bases, with 6 bases remaining between them. The CDR3 extends over 12 amino acids. In germline, CDR1 is SGHTA, CDR2 FQGTGA. The CDR3 protein is CASSFGLYGYTF. The CDR3 DNA sequence: TGTGCCAGCAGCTTTGGACTCTATGGCTACACCTTC.

Only one count was recorded for this clone. The chain links TRBV30 to TRBJ1-1; no reliable D call. CDR1 GTSNPN and CDR2 SVGIG come from the germline V gene (reference sequence). Trimming pared 0 bases from V and 5 bases from J, leaving 7 bases between. The length of the CDR3 is 12 residues. CDR3 sequence reads: CAWSVSRTEAFF. For the CDR3, the DNA is TGTGCCTGGAGTGTGAGCAGGACTGAAGCTTTCTTT.

The chain has TRBV9 and TRBJ2-2; 8 bases are shared with TRBD2. The CDR3 extends over 15 amino acids. J was trimmed by 6 bases and V by 3 bases; bases with no gene match: 7. Germline assignment: CDR1 SGDLS and CDR2 YYNGEE. CDR3 loop: CASSAAGESAGELFF. In DNA, the CDR3 is TGTGCCAGCAGCGCAGCGGGAGAATCGGCCGGGGAGCTGTTTTTT.

This sequence joins TRBV6-1 and TRBJ2-1; 9 bases line up with TRBD2. Germline V gene lookup returns CDR1 MNHNS and CDR2 SASEGT. V trimming: 2 bases; J trimming: 2 bases; junction bases outside the gene matches: 1. This CDR3 is built from 15 residues. The CDR3 sequence is CASSELAGAYNEQFF. CDR3 nucleotide sequence: TGTGCCAGCAGTGAATTAGCGGGGGCCTACAATGAGCAGTTCTTC.

V is TRBV5-1 and J is TRBJ2-1, with 13 bases aligning to TRBD2. J gave up 10 bases and V 4 bases, and 8 bases lay outside the gene matches. The CDR3 is made up of 15 amino acids. CDR1 is SGHRS and CDR2 is YFSETQ in the germline V gene. The DNA of the CDR3 is TGCGCCAGCAGCATCACTAGCGGGAGGGCCACAGAGCAGTTCTTC. This encodes CASSITSGRATEQFF.

The gene calls are TRBV5-6 and TRBJ1-2; D unresolved. Deletions cut 5 bases from V and 1 base from J, with 6 bases between. This CDR3 comprises 12 residues. Germline assignment: CDR1 SGHDT and CDR2 YYEEEE. For the CDR3, the DNA is TGTGCCAGCAGTCAGAATAACTATGGCTACACCTTC. This encodes CASSQNNYGYTF.

This clone was detected only a few times. The chain combines TRBV10-3 with TRBJ2-1; D unresolved. CDR1 and CDR2 (germline): ENHRY, SYGVKD. This CDR3 comprises 12 residues. Trimming removed 0 bases from V and 9 bases from J, with 6 bases in between. The CDR3 here is CAISESFSEQFF. CDR3 coding DNA: TGTGCCATCAGTGAGTCGTTTAGTGAGCAGTTCTTC.

This chain joins TRBV5-4 and TRBJ1-2; tentatively, D is TRBD1 (5 bases). Trimming cost V 4 bases and J 2 bases, with 24 bases left between them. This CDR3 contains 18 residues. In germline, CDR1 is SGHNT, CDR2 YYREEE (reference sequence). The DNA for the CDR3 is TGTGCCAGCAGCACTTTTCAGGATCACGGACACACAAACTATGGCTACACCTTC. This sequence encodes CASSTFQDHGHTNYGYTF.

V gene TRBV28 combines with J gene TRBJ1-5, with D possibly matching TRBD1 (6 bases). Germline V lookup: CDR1 MDHEN, CDR2 SYDVKM. CDR3 length: 14 residues. V was clipped by 7 bases and J by 7 bases, with 17 bases between them. Here the CDR3 DNA reads TGTGCCAGCACCTCAGGGGAACCTCGACAGCCCCAGCATTTT. Amino acids: CASTSGEPRQPQHF. The entire variable domain, with the rest obtained from reference TRBV28 and TRBJ1-5, is as follows: DVKVTQSSRYLVKRTGEKVFLECVQDMDHENMFWYRQDPGLGLRLIYFSYDVKMKEKGDIPEGYSVSREKKERFSLILESASTNQTSMYLCASTSGEPRQPQHFGDGTRLSIL.

The rearrangement uses TRBV6-2 or TRBV6-3 and TRBJ2-7; 8 bases fit TRBD1. This CDR3 contains 15 residues. With V trimmed by 5 bases and J by 3 bases, 9 bases remained unmatched. Germline V gene sequence: CDR1 MNHEY, CDR2 SVGEGT. For the CDR3, the DNA is TGTGCCAGCAGTCGGCCGGACAGGGCACGCTACGAGCAGTACTTC. It yields the protein CASSRPDRARYEQYF.

The genes are TRBV4-2 and TRBJ1-1; D uncertain. Germline lookup yields CDR1 LGHNA and CDR2 YNFKEQ. The CDR3 is made up of 15 amino acids. V lost 1 base and J lost 4, with 13 bases in between. The DNA of the CDR3 is TGTGCCAGCAGCCAAGCATCCCTTAGGAGCACTGAAGCTTTCTTT. Protein: CASSQASLRSTEAFF.

The J gene is TRBJ1-5, the V gene TRBV28; D remains ambiguous. Deletions cut 7 bases from V and 5 bases from J, with 12 bases between. CDR3 length: 13 residues. In germline, CDR1 is MDHEN, CDR2 SYDVKM. The CDR3 loop is CASTPSRDQPQHF. The CDR3 DNA reads TGTGCCAGCACCCCTTCGCGAGATCAGCCCCAGCATTTT.

The chain has TRBV12-3 or TRBV12-4 and TRBJ1-1, with D hard to call. The CDR3 length is 12 residues. The V gene lost 2 bases and the J gene lost 8 bases, with 9 bases spanning the gap. The CDR3, as DNA: TGTGCCAGCAGTTTATCTGGGAGCGAAGCTTTCTTT. Translating it yields CASSLSGSEAFF.

A single count supports this clone. V is TRBV2 and J is TRBJ1-5; maybe TRBD1 (6 bases). The CDR3 has 14 amino acids. The V end was cut by 4 bases, the J end by 6 bases, with 13 bases between. CDR1 SNHLY and CDR2 FYNNEI come from the germline V gene. CDR3 residues: CASSAGGASQPQHF. For the CDR3, the DNA is TGTGCCAGCAGTGCCGGGGGGGCATCTCAGCCCCAGCATTTT. Full variable domain (remainder filled in from reference TRBV2 and TRBJ1-5): EPEVTQTPSHQVTQMGQEVILRCVPISNHLYFYWYRQILGQKVEFLVSFYNNEISEKSEIFDDQFSVERPDGSNFTLKIRSTKLEDSAMYFCASSAGGASQPQHFGDGTRLSIL.

CDR3: CASSSSTGTDEQFF. For the CDR3, the DNA is TGTGCCAGCAGCTCGTCGACAGGGACGGATGAGCAGTTCTTC. The V gene is TRBV11-2, the J gene TRBJ2-1; 7 bases agree with TRBD1. V lost 4 bases, J lost 8 bases, and 8 bases stayed unmatched. Per the germline V gene, CDR1 is SGHAT and CDR2 is FQNNGV. This CDR3 is built from 14 residues.

The chain uses TRBV11-3 and TRBJ2-2; possible D gene TRBD1, 6 bases. The germline V and J ends were trimmed by 5 bases and 6 bases, with 13 bases remaining between them. CDR1 is SGHNT, CDR2 YENEEA, per germline. The CDR3 loop spans 14 amino acids. CDR3: CASSLLQGSGELFF. DNA of the CDR3: TGTGCCAGCAGCCTCCTTCAGGGGTCCGGGGAGCTGTTTTTT.

J is TRBJ2-1 and V is TRBV4-3; maybe TRBD2 (5 bases). Trimming pared 0 bases from V and 2 bases from J, leaving 11 bases between. The CDR3 covers 16 residues. Germline V lookup: CDR1 LGHNA, CDR2 YSLEER. CDR3 sequence (DNA): TGCGCCAGCAGCCAAGATGGGCTAGCAGCCTACAATGAGCAGTTCTTC. This translates into CASSQDGLAAYNEQFF.

The chain carries TRBV5-4 and TRBJ2-3; D perhaps matches TRBD2 (6 bases). Germline loops: CDR1 SGHNT, CDR2 YYREEE (reference sequence). The CDR3 contains 14 residues. V lost 4 bases to trimming and J lost 4 bases, with 13 bases between them. For the CDR3, the DNA is TGTGCCAGCAGCCACACTAGCACGTCAGATACGCAGTATTTT. Amino acids: CASSHTSTSDTQYF.